This TCR beta chain was obtained from a study of blood T cell repertoires in COVID-19. Study context: The United States, Italy and Spain supplied acute and convalescent COVID-19 samples.

V dropped 4 bases and J dropped 4; count of bases not matched to a gene: 3. The CDR3 is made up of 13 amino acids. CDR1 SGHNT and CDR2 YYREEE come from the germline V gene (reference sequence). Some clones are missing from TCRdb's copy, which holds only in-frame ones; the method was immunoSEQ multiplex PCR. The sample contains about 210,000 clones, around four fifths of which appear only once. The chain is built from TRBV5-4 and TRBJ2-5, with 8 nucleotides matching TRBD1. Sequenced input: peripheral blood. This TCR derives from a woman in her seventies with COVID-19, enrolled during active disease. Here the CDR3 DNA reads TGTGCCAGCAGCCTACAGGGGGGAGAGACCCAGTACTTC. Translation gives CASSLQGGETQYF.